A selection of T cell receptor beta chains follows, all from one sample in a study of response to subunit inactivated influenza vaccine. TCRdb ran MiXCR on the RT-PCR reads and lists one entry per CDR3 protein. Of a few hundred thousand distinct CDR3 sequences in the sample, roughly 12% were seen once. This sample also belongs to another study, concerning T cells expressing NK-cell markers.

The specimen comprised PBMCs from blood, sampled on the day of vaccination. These receptors were taken from a man in his fifties who received an inactivated influenza vaccine. Each CDR3 is given with its conserved first and last residue. D genes are given only for firm matches. Size is omitted from some rows. Given values are once, few, many or a class for expanded clones.

j_gene | abundance | d_gene | v_gene | CDR3nt | CDR3aa
TRBJ1-6 | NA | NA | TRBV9 | TGTGCCAGCAAGGAGGGACTAGGGCGAAATTCACCCCTCCACTTT | CASKEGLGRNSPLHF
TRBJ2-1 | NA | NA | TRBV7-2 | TGTGCCAGCAGCTTAGGGACAGGGAGGGCTGAGCAGTTCTTC | CASSLGTGRAEQFF
TRBJ2-1 | many | NA | TRBV15 | TGTGCCACCAGCGTTAGCGGCGGTATCAATGAGCAGTTCTTC | CATSVSGGINEQFF
TRBJ2-6 | NA | TRBD1 | TRBV29-1 | TGCAGCGGTCCTAGGGAGACAGGGCGACCTGGGGCCAACGTCCTGACTTTC | CSGPRETGRPGANVLTF
TRBJ2-5 | NA | TRBD1 | TRBV5-6 | TGTGCCAGCAGCTTACGACAGGGGTTAGCTGGAGAGACCCAGTACTTC | CASSLRQGLAGETQYF
TRBJ2-3 | few | TRBD2 | TRBV20-1 | TGCAGTGATAGCGGGGGAAGCACAGATACGCAGTATTTT | CSDSGGSTDTQYF
TRBJ2-3 | NA | NA | TRBV12-3/TRBV12-4 | TGTGCCAGCAGCCCGGCAAGCGGCACAGATACGCAGTATTTT | CASSPASGTDTQYF
TRBJ1-4 | NA | NA | TRBV12-3/TRBV12-4 | TGTGCCAGCAGTCGGGGCCTAAGTGCAACTAATGAAAAACTGTTTTTT | CASSRGLSATNEKLFF
TRBJ2-3 | many | NA | TRBV12-3/TRBV12-4 | TGTGCCAGCAGGGAAGAGCGGTCTAGCACAGATACGCAGTATTTT | CASREERSSTDTQYF
TRBJ1-5 | many | TRBD1 | TRBV20-1 | TGCAGTGCGCAACAGGGGAGTAATCAGCCCCAGCATTTT | CSAQQGSNQPQHF
TRBJ2-1 | NA | NA | TRBV4-3 | TGCGCCAGCAGCCAAGAGGCGGGGAGTTCCTACAATGAGCAGTTCTTC | CASSQEAGSSYNEQFF
TRBJ2-2 | NA | TRBD2 | TRBV7-9 | TGTGCCAGCAGCGAAGCTAGCGGGGGGAACACCGGGGAGCTGTTTTTT | CASSEASGGNTGELFF
TRBJ2-3 | few | TRBD2 | TRBV9 | TGTGCCAGCAGCTCTTCCGTTGGACTAGTTCCAGATACGCAGTATTTT | CASSSSVGLVPDTQYF
TRBJ1-4 | many | TRBD1 | TRBV28 | TGTGCCAGCAGTTGGGACAGGTTAACAACTAATGAAAAACTGTTTTTT | CASSWDRLTTNEKLFF
TRBJ1-1 | NA | TRBD1 | TRBV29-1 | TGCAGCGCGGGACAGGGGAGCACTGAAGCTTTCTTT | CSAGQGSTEAFF
TRBJ1-4 | NA | NA | TRBV12-3/TRBV12-4 | TGTGCCAGCAGTTTAACTCCCGACAGGCTGTTTTTT | CASSLTPDRLFF
TRBJ1-4 | NA | NA | TRBV4-1 | TGCGCCAGCAGCCAAGTTGTGGGGATACGGGTCGATGAAAAACTGTTTTTT | CASSQVVGIRVDEKLFF
TRBJ2-3 | NA | NA | TRBV12-3/TRBV12-4 | TGTGCCAGCAGTTTGAGCACAGGGCGGTGGGATACGCAGTATTTT | CASSLSTGRWDTQYF
TRBJ1-1 | NA | NA | TRBV4-3 | TGCGCCAGCAGCCAAGATCTTAGACCGAACACTGAAGCTTTCTTT | CASSQDLRPNTEAFF
TRBJ2-3 | many | NA | TRBV20-1 | TGCAGTGCTAGAGATCAAGGGTCTACAGATACGCAGTATTTT | CSARDQGSTDTQYF
TRBJ2-2 | few | TRBD1 | TRBV7-2 | TGTGCCAGCAGACGACAGGGGGCAAGCGGGGAGCTGTTTTTT | CASRRQGASGELFF
TRBJ2-2 | many | TRBD2 | TRBV11-1 | TGTGCCAGCAGCTTACCTCCCAGACTAGCGGGACTCACCGGGGAGCTGTTTTTT | CASSLPPRLAGLTGELFF
TRBJ1-4 | few | NA | TRBV28 | TGTGCCAGCAGTTTGACCCTGGCAGGGGTCCAGGAAAAACTGTTTTTT | CASSLTLAGVQEKLFF
TRBJ2-3 | few | TRBD2 | TRBV7-9 | TGTGCCAGCAGCCCCTTGGGCGGGAGGACAGATACGCAGTATTTT | CASSPLGGRTDTQYF
TRBJ2-7 | few | TRBD2 | TRBV20-1 | TGCAGTGCTAGACTGGGACTAGCGGGGACCCTGGGCGAGCAGTACTTC | CSARLGLAGTLGEQYF
TRBJ1-1 | few | NA | TRBV29-1 | TGCAGCGTTGAAGATCTTAAGAACACTGAAGCTTTCTTT | CSVEDLKNTEAFF
TRBJ2-3 | many | TRBD1 | TRBV5-6 | TGTGCCAGCAGCTTGGCGGGACAGGGGGGCACAGATACGCAGTATTTT | CASSLAGQGGTDTQYF
TRBJ1-5 | NA | NA | TRBV10-3 | TGTGCCATCAGTGAAGGGGCAGCGACAGATCAGCCCCAGCATTTT | CAISEGAATDQPQHF
TRBJ2-7 | few | TRBD2 | TRBV10-3 | TGTGCCATCAGTGAGTCCGAGGCGGGACTACTTTCCGAGCAGTACTTC | CAISESEAGLLSEQYF
TRBJ2-1 | many | NA | TRBV28 | TGTGCCAGCAGCCTGAACTATCTCCGGCAGTTCTTC | CASSLNYLRQFF
TRBJ2-7 | NA | NA | TRBV4-3 | TGCGCCAGCAGCCAAGATCGAGGGGTAGTCTACGAGCAGTACTTC | CASSQDRGVVYEQYF
TRBJ2-3 | NA | NA | TRBV11-3 | TGTGCCAGCAGCTTAGATTCGGCGAGGGCAGATACGCAGTATTTT | CASSLDSARADTQYF
TRBJ1-5 | NA | NA | TRBV6-1 | TGTGCCAGCAGCCCCTCGTATAGCAATCAGCCCCAGCATTTT | CASSPSYSNQPQHF
TRBJ2-1 | NA | NA | TRBV2 | TGTGCCAGCAGTGAACGAACTACTGAGCAGTTCTTC | CASSERTTEQFF
TRBJ2-1 | NA | TRBD1 | TRBV6-2/TRBV6-3 | TGTGCCAGCAAACCCCATCAGGGGGTCTACAATGAGCAGTTCTTC | CASKPHQGVYNEQFF
TRBJ2-1 | NA | NA | TRBV15 | TGTGCCACCAGCAGAGGGGTGGGGAGCAATGAGCAGTTCTTC | CATSRGVGSNEQFF
TRBJ2-1 | NA | NA | TRBV15 | TGTGCCACCAGCAGCCGGGCCACCAATGAGCAGTTCTTC | CATSSRATNEQFF
TRBJ1-2 | many | NA | TRBV6-1 | TGTGCCAGCAGTGAAGCAGATAACTATGGCTACACCTTC | CASSEADNYGYTF
TRBJ2-7 | many | NA | TRBV15 | TGTGCCACCAGCAGAGGAGGCTCCTACGAGCAGTACTTC | CATSRGGSYEQYF
TRBJ1-1 | NA | TRBD1 | TRBV11-2 | TGTGCCAGCCGGGACAGCAGGGGCACTGAAGCTTTCTTT | CASRDSRGTEAFF
TRBJ1-1 | NA | NA | TRBV20-1 | TGCAGTGCTAGAGGACAGATTGATGCTGAAGCTTTCTTT | CSARGQIDAEAFF
TRBJ2-3 | NA | NA | TRBV11-2 | TGTGCCAGCAGCTTAGTAGTGGGCTACACCACTAAAAGCACAGATACGCAGTATTTT | CASSLVVGYTTKSTDTQYF
TRBJ2-3 | many | NA | TRBV5-1 | TGCGCCAGCAGCTTGCAACCCGCAGGCACGCAGTATTTT | CASSLQPAGTQYF
TRBJ1-6 | few | NA | TRBV12-3/TRBV12-4 | TGTGCCAGCAGTTTATTGGTCCATGCACCCCTCCACTTT | CASSLLVHAPLHF
TRBJ1-2 | few | TRBD1 | TRBV20-1 | TGCAGTGCTAGAAGGGTTCAGGGGGCGCATGGCTACACCTTC | CSARRVQGAHGYTF
TRBJ2-5 | NA | NA | TRBV4-3 | TGCGCCAGCAGCCAGCGACGGGGGCGGGAGACCCAGTACTTC | CASSQRRGRETQYF
TRBJ2-1 | few | NA | TRBV3-1 | TGTGCCAGCAGCCAAGACGGACAGAACGGCTGGGGGTACAATGAGCAGTTCTTC | CASSQDGQNGWGYNEQFF